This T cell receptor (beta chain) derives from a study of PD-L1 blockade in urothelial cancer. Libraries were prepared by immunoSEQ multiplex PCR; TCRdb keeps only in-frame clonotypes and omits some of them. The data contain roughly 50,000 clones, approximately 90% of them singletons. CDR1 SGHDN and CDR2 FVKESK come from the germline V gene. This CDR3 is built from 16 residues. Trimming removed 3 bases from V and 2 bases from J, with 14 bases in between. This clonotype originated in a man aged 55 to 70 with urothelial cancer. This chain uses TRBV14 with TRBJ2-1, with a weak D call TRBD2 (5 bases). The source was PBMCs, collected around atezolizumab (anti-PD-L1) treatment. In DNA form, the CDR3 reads TGTGCCAGCAGCCATGAGGGAGTCGGAACCTACAATGAGCAGTTCTTC. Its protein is CASSHEGVGTYNEQFF.